This entry lists 15 T cell receptor beta chains sequenced from one sample in a study of CXCR3-negative and CXCR3-positive naive CD8 T cells. Study-level points and caveats: CXCR3-expressing naive cells carried TRB CDR3s more hydrophobic than those of CXCR3-negative naive cells.

UMI-labeled 5' RACE yielded the TRB cDNA libraries. After re-calling the 5' RACE reads, TCRdb lists one entry per CDR3 protein, DNA absent. This sample lists around 160,000 distinct CDR3 sequences; its ten largest clones have approximately 0.27%. For these TCRs, the target antigens are not known. The specimen was naive CXCR3+ CD8+ T cells from blood. Subset: CD45RO-CCR7+CD27+CD95- naive CD8+ T cells expressing CXCR3 (TNR3+). The origin of the receptors is a human donor in good health. Some clones in this sample may be carry-over from other donors' samples.

The V and J genes are TRBV5-1 and TRBJ2-7. The CDR3 loop spans 14 amino acids. Germline V lookup: CDR1 SGHRS, CDR2 YFSETQ. This CDR3 is CASSLQGSSYEQYF.

The gene calls are TRBV5-1 and TRBJ2-1; TCRdb picks TRBD2, but there is no DNA to check that call. The CDR3 is 16 amino acids. Germline loops: CDR1 SGHRS, CDR2 YFSETQ. The CDR3 spells CASSLRSIATYNEQFF.

The chain is built from TRBV13 and TRBJ1-3. From germline, CDR1 is PRHDT and CDR2 FYEKMQ (reference sequence). The CDR3 has 15 amino acids. This chain's CDR3 is CASSGRMTSGNTIYF.

The chain carries TRBV28 and TRBJ2-7; the TRBD1 assignment by TCRdb is unverifiable without DNA. This CDR3 has 14 residues. Germline V lookup: CDR1 MDHEN, CDR2 SYDVKM. The CDR3 sequence is CASSFWTVSYEQYF. Full variable domain (missing parts from reference TRBV28 and TRBJ2-7): DVKVTQSSRYLVKRTGEKVFLECVQDMDHENMFWYRQDPGLGLRLIYFSYDVKMKEKGDIPEGYSVSREKKERFSLILESASTNQTSMYLCASSFWTVSYEQYFGPGTRLTVT.

The genes are TRBV7-6 and TRBJ2-7; the TCRdb D gene call, TRBD1, has no DNA to confirm it. Germline-derived CDR1 and CDR2 are SGHVS and FNYEAQ. This CDR3 has 14 amino acids. CDR3 sequence: CASSSVGGADEQYF.

The chain uses TRBV29-1 and TRBJ2-2. Germline V CDR1 and CDR2: SQVTM, ANQGSEA. The CDR3 is made up of 13 amino acids. The CDR3 spells CSVDLRNTGELFF.

This sequence joins TRBV6-4 and TRBJ2-3; TCRdb selects TRBD2, and the lack of DNA leaves this call unchecked. The CDR3 consists of 14 residues. Germline V gene sequence: CDR1 MRHNA, CDR2 SNTAGT. The CDR3 is CASSQDPGGNTQYF.

This chain connects TRBV5-1 to TRBJ1-1; TCRdb proposes TRBD1, but this gene call is untestable without DNA. This CDR3 is built from 13 residues. The germline CDR1 and CDR2 sequences are SGHRS and YFSETQ. Here the CDR3 reads CASSNTGYTEAFF.

V gene TRBV29-1 combines with J gene TRBJ2-2. The CDR3 runs 15 residues. Germline assignment: CDR1 SQVTM and CDR2 ANQGSEA. CDR3 sequence: CSVVDGHTNTGELFF.

The chain is built from TRBV10-3 and TRBJ2-3; TCRdb indicates TRBD2, and absent DNA this call remains unverified. The germline gives CDR1 ENHRY, CDR2 SYGVKD. This CDR3 spans 17 amino acids. CDR3: CAISESSNRESTDTQYF.

The J gene is TRBJ2-3, the V gene TRBV4-1; there is no DNA to check the TCRdb D call of TRBD1. The germline V gene has CDR1 MGHRA and CDR2 YSYEKL. This CDR3 is built from 16 residues. The CDR3 loop is CASSHGQGPDTDTQYF.

The rearrangement uses TRBV20-1 and TRBJ2-7; as DNA is missing, the TRBD2 call by TCRdb cannot be tested. In germline, CDR1 is DFQATT, CDR2 SNEGSKA (reference sequence). This CDR3 is 17 amino acids long. Here the CDR3 reads CSAREGEGSGVNDEQYF.

J is TRBJ2-5 and V is TRBV28. Germline CDR1 MDHEN, CDR2 SYDVKM. This CDR3 region has 13 residues. This CDR3 is CASSLGVRETQYF.

The chain carries TRBV28 and TRBJ1-6; the TCRdb D gene call, TRBD1, has no DNA to confirm it. Germline V CDR1 and CDR2: MDHEN, SYDVKM. CDR3 length equals 15 residues. CDR3 amino acids: CASSLLTGGLSPLHF.

The V and J genes are TRBV5-1 and TRBJ2-1; TCRdb lists TRBD2, though no DNA is available to test this call. This CDR3 region has 16 residues. Germline CDR1 SGHRS, CDR2 YFSETQ. The CDR3 protein is CASSLGLAGGINEQFF.